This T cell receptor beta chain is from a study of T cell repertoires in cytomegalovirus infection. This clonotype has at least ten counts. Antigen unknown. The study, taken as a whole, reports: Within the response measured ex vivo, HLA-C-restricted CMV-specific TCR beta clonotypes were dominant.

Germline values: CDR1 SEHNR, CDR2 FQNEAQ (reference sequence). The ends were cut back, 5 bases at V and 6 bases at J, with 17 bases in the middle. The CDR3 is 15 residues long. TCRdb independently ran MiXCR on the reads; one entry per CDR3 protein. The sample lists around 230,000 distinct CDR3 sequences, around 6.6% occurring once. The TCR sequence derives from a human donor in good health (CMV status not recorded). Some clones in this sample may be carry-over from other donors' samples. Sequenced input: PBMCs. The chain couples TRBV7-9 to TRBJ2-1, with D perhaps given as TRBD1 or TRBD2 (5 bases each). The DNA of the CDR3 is TGTGCCAGCAGCGGGCTGCCAGGGACGGTCAATGAGCAGTTCTTC. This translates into CASSGLPGTVNEQFF.